This is a list of T cell receptor beta chains from one sample in a study of cytomegalovirus exposure and HLA in healthy donors. The table came from immunoSEQ multiplex PCR; TCRdb's copy has only in-frame clones and leaves some out. This sample yields 100,000 or so clones, of which around 80% are seen a single time; less than 3.5% belongs to the top ten. The sample consisted of PBMCs. Receptor source: a female donor in good health and CMV-seronegative. Both conserved end residues are part of each CDR3. Fields, in order: J gene, V gene, clone size, D gene, CDR3 DNA, CDR3 protein. A D gene is named only where the DNA matches it firmly. Rows give clone size only sometimes, using once, few, many, or a class for an expanded clone.

>TRBJ2-4|TRBV10-1|.|.
TGCGCCAGCCAATTAACACCCTCGCGGGCCAAAAACATTCAGTACTTC
CASQLTPSRAKNIQYF
>TRBJ2-1|TRBV18|once|.
TGTGCCAGCTCACCCCAACTAGCCGGTGAGCAGTTCTTC
CASSPQLAGEQFF
>TRBJ1-2|TRBV7-8|once|.
TGTGCCAGCAGCGCAACAGGTGGCTCTAACTATGGCTACACCTTC
CASSATGGSNYGYTF
>TRBJ1-2|TRBV9|.|TRBD1
TGTGCCAGCAGCGCAGTTCAGGGGGGCTATGGCTACACCTTC
CASSAVQGGYGYTF
>TRBJ2-7|TRBV7-9|few|TRBD2
TGTGCCAGCAGCTTAAGGGCGGGGGGGACCTACGAGCAGTACTTC
CASSLRAGGTYEQYF
>TRBJ2-6|TRBV10-3|few|TRBD1
TGTGCCATCAGTGAAAGGGGACAGGGTTCTTCTGGGGCCAACGTCCTGACTTTC
CAISERGQGSSGANVLTF
>TRBJ1-2|TRBV6-1|few|TRBD1
TGTGCCAGCAGTGTTTTAGGGACAGGGCTAAACTATGGCTACACCTTC
CASSVLGTGLNYGYTF
>TRBJ1-2|TRBV29-1|.|.
TGCAGCGTGGAGGGCGGAGGAGGCGCTAACTATGGCTACACCTTC
CSVEGGGGANYGYTF
>TRBJ2-6|TRBV10-3|once|.
TGTGCCATCAGTGGGACAGAGGACGTCCTGACTTTC
CAISGTEDVLTF
>TRBJ1-5|TRBV30|.|.
TGTGCCTGGAGTGCCGACAGTACTGATCAGCCCCAGCATTTT
CAWSADSTDQPQHF
>TRBJ2-5|TRBV9|.|TRBD1
TGTGCCAGCAGCGGCACGGGACAGGTTACCCAGTACTTC
CASSGTGQVTQYF
>TRBJ2-1|TRBV19|.|TRBD2
TGTGCCAGTAGTATGGGACTAGCGGGGGGTCTTTACAATGAGCAGTTCTTC
CASSMGLAGGLYNEQFF
>TRBJ2-7|TRBV2|.|TRBD2
TGTGCCAGCAGTGAAGGAGGGCGGCTAGCGGGGATCGAGCAGTACTTC
CASSEGGRLAGIEQYF
>TRBJ1-2|TRBV13|.|TRBD1
TGTGCCAGCAGCTTAGGCCTGAGCGGGGCAGGGGGCCTCAACTATGGCTACACCTTC
CASSLGLSGAGGLNYGYTF
>TRBJ1-6|TRBV7-2|.|.
TGTGCCAGCAGCTCCCGGGCCAGGGAGGATTCACCCCTCCACTTT
CASSSRAREDSPLHF
>TRBJ2-3|TRBV19|.|.
TGTGCCAGTAGTATGGTTGCGGGGTCAGATACGCAGTATTTT
CASSMVAGSDTQYF
>TRBJ1-3|TRBV7-9|.|.
TGTGCCAGCAGCTTATCAAGGGGTCACAGTTCCGGAAACACCATATATTTT
CASSLSRGHSSGNTIYF
>TRBJ2-5|TRBV27|.|.
TGTGCCAGCAGTTTATTCGCACTCCAAGAGACCCAGTACTTC
CASSLFALQETQYF
>TRBJ1-5|TRBV6-4|.|TRBD1
TGTGCCAGCAGGTCCCACAGGGGATATCAGCCCCAGCATTTT
CASRSHRGYQPQHF
>TRBJ2-1|TRBV29-1|.|.
TGCAGCGTTGAATCAGGGGTTGATCAGCAGTTCTTC
CSVESGVDQQFF
>TRBJ1-2|TRBV5-4|.|TRBD1
TGTGCCAGCAGCTTGAGACAGGGGAGCGGCTACACCTTC
CASSLRQGSGYTF
>TRBJ1-1|TRBV4-3|.|.
TGCGCCAGCAGCCAAGATCTCAGGGCCTGGGGTTTGAACACTGAAGCTTTCTTT
CASSQDLRAWGLNTEAFF
>TRBJ2-2|TRBV30|.|.
TGTGCCTACAGGGTGGACACCGGGGAGCTGTTTTTT
CAYRVDTGELFF
>TRBJ1-1|TRBV14|.|TRBD1
TGTGCCAGCAGCCCGAGGACAGGGGGCTTGACTGAAGCTTTCTTT
CASSPRTGGLTEAFF
>TRBJ2-7|TRBV11-2|.|TRBD1
TGTGCCAGCAGCCCCCTGTCCGGACAGGAGAGATCCTACGAGCAGTACTTC
CASSPLSGQERSYEQYF
>TRBJ2-5|TRBV7-9|.|TRBD2
TGTGCCAGCAGCTACCCGACTAGCGGGGGGGCAGAGACCCAGTACTTC
CASSYPTSGGAETQYF
>TRBJ1-1|TRBV5-5|.|.
TGTGCCAGCAGCCTACAGAAAAGGCCCGCTTTCTTT
CASSLQKRPAFF
>TRBJ2-5|TRBV11-2|.|.
TGTGCCAGCAGCTTTGGTAGCTTGGAGACCCAGTACTTC
CASSFGSLETQYF
>TRBJ2-2|TRBV7-2|.|.
TGTGCCAGCAGCTTAGTTCCGGACACCGGGGAGCTGTTTTTT
CASSLVPDTGELFF
>TRBJ1-1|TRBV13|once|TRBD1
TGTGCCAGCAGCTCGAGACAGGGGAACACTGAAGCTTTCTTT
CASSSRQGNTEAFF
>TRBJ1-1|TRBV2|.|.
TGTGCCAGCAGCCCCCTAGGGGTGAACACTGAAGCTTTCTTT
CASSPLGVNTEAFF